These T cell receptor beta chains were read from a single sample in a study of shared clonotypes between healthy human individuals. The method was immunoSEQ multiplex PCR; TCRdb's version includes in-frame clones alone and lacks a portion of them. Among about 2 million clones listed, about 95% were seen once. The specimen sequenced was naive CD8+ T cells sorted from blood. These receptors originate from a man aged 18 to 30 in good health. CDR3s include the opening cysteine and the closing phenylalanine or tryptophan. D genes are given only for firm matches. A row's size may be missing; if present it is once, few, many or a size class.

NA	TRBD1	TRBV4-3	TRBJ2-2	TGCGCCAGCAGCCGGGACAGGGGGCCCACCGGGGAGCTGTTTTTT	CASSRDRGPTGELFF
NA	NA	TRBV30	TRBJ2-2	TGTGCCTGGAGTGGTCCCGGGGAGCTGTTTTTT	CAWSGPGELFF
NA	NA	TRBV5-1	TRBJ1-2	TGCGCCAGCAGCTTCTGGGTTAGGAAATATGGCTACACCTTC	CASSFWVRKYGYTF
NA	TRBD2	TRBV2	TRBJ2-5	TGTGCCACCTTACCGCCTGCTAGCGGGAGACGAGAGACCCAGTACTTC	CATLPPASGRRETQYF
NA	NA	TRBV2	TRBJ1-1	TGTGCCAGCGTGCCTGAATGGGTAGTTAACACTGAAGCTTTCTTT	CASVPEWVVNTEAFF
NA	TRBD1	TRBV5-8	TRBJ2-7	TGTGCCAGCAGCTTACGGACAGGGGGTGACGAGCAGTACTTC	CASSLRTGGDEQYF
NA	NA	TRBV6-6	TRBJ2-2	TGTGCCAGCGGCTACGAAACCGGGGAGCTGTTTTTT	CASGYETGELFF
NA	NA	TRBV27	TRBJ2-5	TGTGCCAGCAGTTTAGGATCAGGGGTGGTTGAAGAGACCCAGTACTTC	CASSLGSGVVEETQYF
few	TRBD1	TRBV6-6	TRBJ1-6	TGTGCCAGCACCACCGACCCGGGACAGGGGAATTCACCCCTCCACTTT	CASTTDPGQGNSPLHF
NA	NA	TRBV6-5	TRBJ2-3	TGTGCCAGCACCCAGATGGATACGCAGTATTTT	CASTQMDTQYF
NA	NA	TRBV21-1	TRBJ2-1	TGTGCCAGCAGCAAAGCGCAGGCTAGCTCCTACAATGAGCAGTTCTTC	CASSKAQASSYNEQFF
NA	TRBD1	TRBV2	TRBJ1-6	TGTGCCAGCAGTGAATACTCAGGGGGCGGTTCACCCCTCCACTTT	CASSEYSGGGSPLHF
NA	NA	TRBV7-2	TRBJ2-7	TGTGCCAGCAGCTTAAGTCCCGGATCCTACGAGCAGTACTTC	CASSLSPGSYEQYF
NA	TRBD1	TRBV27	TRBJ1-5	TGTGCCAGCCAAGTAGGGGGCAGCAATCAGCCCCAGCATTTT	CASQVGGSNQPQHF
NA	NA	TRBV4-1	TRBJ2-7	TGCGCCAGCAGCCAACATCCTGCTAGTTCCTACGAGCAGTACTTC	CASSQHPASSYEQYF
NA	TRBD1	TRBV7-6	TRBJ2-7	TGTGCCAGCAGCTTAGCCCGGACAGGGGGGGAGCAGTACTTC	CASSLARTGGEQYF
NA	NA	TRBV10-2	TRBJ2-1	TGCGCCAGCAGTGAGTCTGGGGGGGCTAGGAACAATGAGCAGTTCTTC	CASSESGGARNNEQFF
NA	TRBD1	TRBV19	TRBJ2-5	TGTGCCAGTAGTCCCCGGACAGGGGGAGAGACCCAGTACTTC	CASSPRTGGETQYF
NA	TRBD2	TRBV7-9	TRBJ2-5	TGTGCCAGCAGCCCGAGGACTAGCGATTTTCAAGAGACCCAGTACTTC	CASSPRTSDFQETQYF
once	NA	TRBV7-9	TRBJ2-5	TGTGCCAGCAGCCCTGGACAGCAAGAGACCCAGTACTTC	CASSPGQQETQYF
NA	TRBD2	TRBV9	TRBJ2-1	TGTGCCAGCAGCCCCTCGAGGCTAGCGGACAATGAGCAGTTCTTC	CASSPSRLADNEQFF
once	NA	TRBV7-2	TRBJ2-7	TGTGCCAGCAGCCCAGATATTGGTAGCGGCTACGAGCAGTACTTC	CASSPDIGSGYEQYF
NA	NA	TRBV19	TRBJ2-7	TGTGCCAGTAGTGCCGGTGGCAGCTACGAGCAGTACTTC	CASSAGGSYEQYF
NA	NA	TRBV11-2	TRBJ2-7	TGTGCCAGCAGCCCCAGAGGAGCGGAGTTTTCCTACGAGCAGTACTTC	CASSPRGAEFSYEQYF